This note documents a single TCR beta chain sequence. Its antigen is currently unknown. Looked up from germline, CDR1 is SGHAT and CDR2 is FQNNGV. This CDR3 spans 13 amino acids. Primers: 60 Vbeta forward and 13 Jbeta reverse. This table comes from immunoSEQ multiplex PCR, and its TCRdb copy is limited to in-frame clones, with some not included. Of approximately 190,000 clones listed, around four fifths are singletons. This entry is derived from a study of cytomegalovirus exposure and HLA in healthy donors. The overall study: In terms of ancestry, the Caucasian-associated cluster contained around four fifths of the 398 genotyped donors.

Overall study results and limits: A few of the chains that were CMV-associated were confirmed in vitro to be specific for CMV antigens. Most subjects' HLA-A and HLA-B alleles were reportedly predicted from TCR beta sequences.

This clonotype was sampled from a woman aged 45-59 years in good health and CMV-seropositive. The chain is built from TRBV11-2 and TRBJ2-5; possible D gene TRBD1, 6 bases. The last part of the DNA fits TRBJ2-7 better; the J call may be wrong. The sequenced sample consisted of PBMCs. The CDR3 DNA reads TGTGCCAGCAGCGAAACAGGGAAGGCCGAGCAGTACTTC. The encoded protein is CASSETGKAEQYF.